Reported below is one T cell receptor beta chain. This sample was taken from a study of blood T cell repertoires in COVID-19. At the level of the study: Italy, Spain and the United States were the sources of the convalescent and acute COVID-19 samples. The cDNA or gDNA used as material had been derived from T cells, B-cell-depleted T cells, or PBMCs.

Original processing notes: For nucleated cells, counts were estimated from reference gene primer amplification. Data came from immunoSEQ multiplex PCR; TCRdb stores just in-frame clones and leaves some out. The DNA was the basis for D and trimming; V, J and clone size are from that table. The repertoire has about 140,000 clones, around 84% of them found once; the top ten carry around 8.2%. The CDR3 runs to 17 residues. Germline CDR1 MNHEY, CDR2 SMNVEV (reference sequence). The V end was cut by 2 bases, the J end by 5 bases, with 19 bases between. This sequence was found in a woman in her sixties with acute or convalescent COVID-19. V usage is TRBV27 and J usage is TRBJ2-1, with D unresolved. The sample comprised peripheral blood. The CDR3 sequence: CASSLTPRISRDNEQFF. CDR3 sequence (DNA): TGTGCCAGCAGTTTAACTCCCAGAATTAGTCGGGACAATGAGCAGTTCTTC.